This T cell receptor beta chain is from a study of T cell responses to AZD1222 COVID-19 vaccine. Study-wide results and caveats: The reported proportion of spike-specific TCRs targeting unmutated variant regions was nearly half.

Sequencing was performed with immunoSEQ multiplex PCR; in TCRdb, only in-frame clones are kept and a portion is missing. The table shows fewer than 200,000 clones, with just under 95% occurring only once. From germline, CDR1 is SGDLS and CDR2 YYNGEE. The CDR3 sequence is 17 residues long. V was clipped by 3 bases and J by 3 bases; unmatched bases: 8. Details on this clone: Its antigen is unidentified.

The TCR sequence derives from an adult in good health. The V and J genes are TRBV9 and TRBJ2-7; 14 bases fit TRBD2. The sample in question was peripheral blood, obtained on day 0 of AZD1222 vaccination. As DNA, the CDR3 is TGTGCCAGCAGCGAGGGACTAGCGGGAGCATGGGACTACGAGCAGTACTTC. Translated, it gives CASSEGLAGAWDYEQYF.